This TCR beta chain is drawn from a study of blood T cell repertoires in COVID-19. Overall study context: From T cells, B-cell-depleted T cells, or PBMCs came the material, which was cDNA or gDNA.

Authors' methods: Amplification of reference gene primers was used by the study to estimate nucleated cell counts. Assay: immunoSEQ multiplex PCR; the TCRdb copy retains only in-frame clones and omits some. The V and J calls and clone size are taken from that table; D and trimming were inferred from the DNA. The repertoire consists of roughly 120,000 clones, with roughly four fifths occurring once and the leading ten covering approximately 15%. This clone was counted a few times. The CDR3 is made up of 15 amino acids. J lost 2 bases, V lost 2 bases, and 5 bases had no gene match. The germline V gene encodes CDR1 LGHNA and CDR2 YNFKEQ.

Input material: peripheral blood. This receptor was obtained from a woman aged 60-70 years with acute or convalescent COVID-19. The chain couples TRBV4-2 to TRBJ1-2; 7 nucleotides line up with TRBD1. CDR3 residues: CASSQTGTENYGYTF. The CDR3, as DNA: TGTGCCAGCAGCCAAACGGGGACAGAAAACTATGGCTACACCTTC.